This is a list of T cell receptor beta chains from one sample in a study of T-cell reconstitution after alpha-beta-depleted transplantation in children. MiXCR was run by TCRdb on the PCR reads, yielding one entry per CDR3 protein. This repertoire shows a few hundred thousand distinct CDR3 sequences, roughly 13% found once; its top ten account for 2.2%. The sample was PBMCs, mostly from graft donor cells, taken 360 days after TCRalphabeta/CD19-depleted stem cell transplant. Receptors were obtained from a male patient between 5 and 17 years old who had a stem cell transplant for acute myeloid leukemia, so the T cells may come from the graft donor. Each CDR3 is given with its conserved first and last residue. The order of the fields is CDR3 length, D gene, J gene, V gene, clone size, CDR3 DNA, CDR3 protein. A D gene is named only where the DNA matches it firmly. Not every row has a clone size; where given, it reads once, few, many or a size class.

CDR3 length: 16; D gene: -; J gene: TRBJ2-5; V gene: TRBV7-9; clone size: few; CDR3 DNA: TGTGCCAGCAGCGTTGCCCCCACGGGGGCGAAGGAGACCCAGTACTTC; CDR3 protein: CASSVAPTGAKETQYF
CDR3 length: 14; D gene: TRBD2; J gene: TRBJ2-7; V gene: TRBV6-5; clone size: many; CDR3 DNA: TGTGCCAGCAGCTTGACTAGCGGGAGTGGCTCGCAGTACTTC; CDR3 protein: CASSLTSGSGSQYF
CDR3 length: 17; D gene: TRBD2; J gene: TRBJ2-7; V gene: TRBV6-2/TRBV6-3; clone size: few; CDR3 DNA: TGTGCCAGCAGGCCCCGGGGCCTAGCGGATCCGATCTACGAGCAGTACTTC; CDR3 protein: CASRPRGLADPIYEQYF
CDR3 length: 14; D gene: TRBD2; J gene: TRBJ2-7; V gene: TRBV12-3/TRBV12-4; clone size: -; CDR3 DNA: TGTGCCAGCAGCGGACTAGCGGCGGCCTACGAGCAGTACTTC; CDR3 protein: CASSGLAAAYEQYF
CDR3 length: 18; D gene: -; J gene: TRBJ2-3; V gene: TRBV11-1; clone size: -; CDR3 DNA: TGTGCCAGCAGCTTAGGATATATGGTTCACCTTAAGGGAGATACGCAGTATTTT; CDR3 protein: CASSLGYMVHLKGDTQYF
CDR3 length: 15; D gene: TRBD2; J gene: TRBJ2-3; V gene: TRBV29-1; clone size: many; CDR3 DNA: TGCAGCGTTGAAAGACTAGCGGGAGCTAAAGATACGCAGTATTTT; CDR3 protein: CSVERLAGAKDTQYF
CDR3 length: 13; D gene: -; J gene: TRBJ2-7; V gene: TRBV5-6; clone size: -; CDR3 DNA: TGTGCCAGCAGCTTCTGGGGCTCCTACGAGCAGTACTTC; CDR3 protein: CASSFWGSYEQYF
CDR3 length: 16; D gene: TRBD2; J gene: TRBJ2-2; V gene: TRBV12-3/TRBV12-4; clone size: -; CDR3 DNA: TGTGCCAGCAGTCAGCCGGGACTAGTGGAACCCGGGGAGCTGTTTTTT; CDR3 protein: CASSQPGLVEPGELFF
CDR3 length: 15; D gene: TRBD2; J gene: TRBJ2-4; V gene: TRBV20-1; clone size: few; CDR3 DNA: TGCAGTGCTTACTGGGCGGGAGGTGCCAAAAACATTCAGTACTTC; CDR3 protein: CSAYWAGGAKNIQYF
CDR3 length: 15; D gene: -; J gene: TRBJ2-5; V gene: TRBV10-3; clone size: few; CDR3 DNA: TGTGCCATCAGGGCACGGGACGTATTGACCCCGGCCCAGTACTTC; CDR3 protein: CAIRARDVLTPAQYF
CDR3 length: 11; D gene: -; J gene: TRBJ1-1; V gene: TRBV20-1; clone size: few; CDR3 DNA: TGCAGTGCGGACGTGAACACTGAAGCTTTCTTT; CDR3 protein: CSADVNTEAFF
CDR3 length: 15; D gene: -; J gene: TRBJ2-5; V gene: TRBV11-2; clone size: few; CDR3 DNA: TGTGCCAGCAGCTTAGACGACCCCCTGGGGGAGACCCAGTACTTC; CDR3 protein: CASSLDDPLGETQYF
CDR3 length: 17; D gene: TRBD1; J gene: TRBJ1-2; V gene: TRBV12-3/TRBV12-4; clone size: few; CDR3 DNA: TGTGCCAGCAGTTTGCCGTACCGGGACAGGGCTAACTATGGCTACACCTTC; CDR3 protein: CASSLPYRDRANYGYTF
CDR3 length: 15; D gene: -; J gene: TRBJ2-4; V gene: TRBV20-1; clone size: few; CDR3 DNA: TGCAGTGCTGCCGACAGATCAATAGCCAAAAACATTCAGTACTTC; CDR3 protein: CSAADRSIAKNIQYF
CDR3 length: 14; D gene: TRBD2; J gene: TRBJ2-7; V gene: TRBV20-1; clone size: few; CDR3 DNA: TGCAGTGCTGCCCGGGGAGCGGGAGGCTACGAGCAGTACTTC; CDR3 protein: CSAARGAGGYEQYF
CDR3 length: 17; D gene: TRBD2; J gene: TRBJ2-7; V gene: TRBV7-2; clone size: few; CDR3 DNA: TGTGCCAGCAGCTTACTAGTGAGACTAGCGGGAGGGAACGAGCAGTACTTC; CDR3 protein: CASSLLVRLAGGNEQYF
CDR3 length: 13; D gene: -; J gene: TRBJ2-1; V gene: TRBV7-8; clone size: many; CDR3 DNA: TGTGCCAGCAGCTCAGGATTCGGGGATGAGCAGTTCTTC; CDR3 protein: CASSSGFGDEQFF
CDR3 length: 14; D gene: TRBD2; J gene: TRBJ2-2; V gene: TRBV19; clone size: -; CDR3 DNA: TGTGCCAGTAGCCCAGCGGGAGTAGGCGGGGAGCTGTTTTTT; CDR3 protein: CASSPAGVGGELFF
CDR3 length: 15; D gene: -; J gene: TRBJ2-7; V gene: TRBV6-6; clone size: -; CDR3 DNA: TGTGCCAGCCGTAGACCGGGACCATCCTACTACGAGCAGTACTTC; CDR3 protein: CASRRPGPSYYEQYF
CDR3 length: 15; D gene: TRBD1; J gene: TRBJ2-1; V gene: TRBV5-1; clone size: few; CDR3 DNA: TGCGCCAGCAGCTTACGGACAGGGGACAACAATGAGCAGTTCTTC; CDR3 protein: CASSLRTGDNNEQFF
CDR3 length: 16; D gene: TRBD1; J gene: TRBJ2-7; V gene: TRBV5-5; clone size: -; CDR3 DNA: TGTGCCAGCAGCCGCCCCCGGGACAGCAGCTCCTACGAGCAGTACTTC; CDR3 protein: CASSRPRDSSSYEQYF
CDR3 length: 15; D gene: TRBD1; J gene: TRBJ2-3; V gene: TRBV4-3; clone size: -; CDR3 DNA: TGCGCCAGCAGCATGGGACAGGGGGCGAAAGATACGCAGTATTTT; CDR3 protein: CASSMGQGAKDTQYF
CDR3 length: 18; D gene: TRBD1; J gene: TRBJ1-6; V gene: TRBV28; clone size: few; CDR3 DNA: TGTGCCAGCAGTTTATTCCCCCCACAGGGGACGGGTAATTCACCCCTCCACTTT; CDR3 protein: CASSLFPPQGTGNSPLHF
CDR3 length: 14; D gene: -; J gene: TRBJ2-7; V gene: TRBV7-2; clone size: -; CDR3 DNA: TGTGCCAGCAGCTTTACAAACAGGGGAGGCGAGCAGTACTTC; CDR3 protein: CASSFTNRGGEQYF
CDR3 length: 14; D gene: -; J gene: TRBJ2-3; V gene: TRBV6-1; clone size: -; CDR3 DNA: TGTGCCAGCAGCCGAATTAAACGTCCAGATACGCAGTATTTT; CDR3 protein: CASSRIKRPDTQYF
CDR3 length: 20; D gene: -; J gene: TRBJ2-1; V gene: TRBV21-1; clone size: few; CDR3 DNA: TGTGCCAGCAGCAAAACCTGGACAGGCCGAAACTCTCACCTCTACAATGAGCAGTTCTTC; CDR3 protein: CASSKTWTGRNSHLYNEQFF
CDR3 length: 14; D gene: -; J gene: TRBJ1-2; V gene: TRBV25-1; clone size: few; CDR3 DNA: TGTGCCAGCAGCCCCGTCGGGCCCGTCGACGGCTACACCTTC; CDR3 protein: CASSPVGPVDGYTF
CDR3 length: 13; D gene: -; J gene: TRBJ2-7; V gene: TRBV9; clone size: -; CDR3 DNA: TGTGCCAGCAGCGTAAGCTCTAGCTACGAGCAGTACTTC; CDR3 protein: CASSVSSSYEQYF
CDR3 length: 16; D gene: TRBD2; J gene: TRBJ2-5; V gene: TRBV25-1; clone size: -; CDR3 DNA: TGTGCCAGCAGTGTGGGGGGCAAAGCGGGAGAAGAGACCCAGTACTTC; CDR3 protein: CASSVGGKAGEETQYF
CDR3 length: 15; D gene: TRBD2; J gene: TRBJ2-3; V gene: TRBV28; clone size: many; CDR3 DNA: TGTGCCAGCAGTACGATAGCGGGGCGCACAGATACGCAGTATTTT; CDR3 protein: CASSTIAGRTDTQYF
CDR3 length: 21; D gene: TRBD2; J gene: TRBJ2-7; V gene: TRBV20-1; clone size: -; CDR3 DNA: TGCAGTGCTAGAGATGTGACTATGCTTTCCGGGACTAGCGGGGTTTCCTACGAGCAGTACTTC; CDR3 protein: CSARDVTMLSGTSGVSYEQYF
CDR3 length: 13; D gene: TRBD2; J gene: TRBJ2-5; V gene: TRBV29-1; clone size: few; CDR3 DNA: TGCAGCGTTGGAGGACTAGCGGGTTCGACCCAGTACTTC; CDR3 protein: CSVGGLAGSTQYF
CDR3 length: 17; D gene: TRBD2; J gene: TRBJ2-7; V gene: TRBV28; clone size: many; CDR3 DNA: TGTGCCAGCAGTTTGACCCCCAGCGGGAGCGAGGGCTACGAGCAGTACTTC; CDR3 protein: CASSLTPSGSEGYEQYF
CDR3 length: 15; D gene: -; J gene: TRBJ2-3; V gene: TRBV7-2; clone size: many; CDR3 DNA: TGTGCCAGCAGCTTCTCAGGGGCGCTTGCAGATACGCAGTATTTT; CDR3 protein: CASSFSGALADTQYF
CDR3 length: 17; D gene: -; J gene: TRBJ2-5; V gene: TRBV9; clone size: many; CDR3 DNA: TGTGCCAGCAGCGTAAGGATTGGCAGCCTGGCGGAAGAGACCCAGTACTTC; CDR3 protein: CASSVRIGSLAEETQYF
CDR3 length: 17; D gene: TRBD2; J gene: TRBJ2-3; V gene: TRBV28; clone size: -; CDR3 DNA: TGTGCCAGCAGTAGAAGACCGGGACTAGCCCGCCCAGATACGCAGTATTTT; CDR3 protein: CASSRRPGLARPDTQYF
CDR3 length: 15; D gene: -; J gene: TRBJ1-6; V gene: TRBV12-3/TRBV12-4; clone size: many; CDR3 DNA: TGTGCCAGCAGCCGGGCGGGCCCAGTGGATTCACCCCTCCACTTT; CDR3 protein: CASSRAGPVDSPLHF
CDR3 length: 18; D gene: TRBD1; J gene: TRBJ2-2; V gene: TRBV9; clone size: few; CDR3 DNA: TGTGCCAGCAGCCTTTTTGAGACAGGGGGCGGTGGAACCGGGGAGCTGTTTTTT; CDR3 protein: CASSLFETGGGGTGELFF
CDR3 length: 13; D gene: -; J gene: TRBJ2-2; V gene: TRBV20-1; clone size: many; CDR3 DNA: TGCAGTGCTAGAGTGTCTTGGGGCGGGGAGCTGTTTTTT; CDR3 protein: CSARVSWGGELFF
CDR3 length: 13; D gene: -; J gene: TRBJ2-7; V gene: TRBV7-2; clone size: few; CDR3 DNA: TGTGCCAGCAGCTACCGCCCACCTTACGAGCAGTACTTC; CDR3 protein: CASSYRPPYEQYF
CDR3 length: 16; D gene: TRBD1; J gene: TRBJ2-7; V gene: TRBV11-2; clone size: -; CDR3 DNA: TGTGCCAGCAGCTGGAACAGGGGGCCGTTCTCCTACGAGCAGTACTTC; CDR3 protein: CASSWNRGPFSYEQYF
CDR3 length: 12; D gene: -; J gene: TRBJ2-1; V gene: TRBV24-1; clone size: -; CDR3 DNA: TGTGCCACCAGTCAACGTGCAGGGGAACTATTCTTC; CDR3 protein: CATSQRAGELFF
CDR3 length: 17; D gene: TRBD2; J gene: TRBJ2-3; V gene: TRBV7-8; clone size: -; CDR3 DNA: TGTGCCAGCAGCTTTTTAGCGGGAGGGCCGAACACAGATACGCAGTATTTT; CDR3 protein: CASSFLAGGPNTDTQYF
CDR3 length: 12; D gene: -; J gene: TRBJ2-1; V gene: TRBV7-2; clone size: -; CDR3 DNA: TGTGCCAGCAGCTTAGTCCGCTTTGAGCAGTTCTTC; CDR3 protein: CASSLVRFEQFF
CDR3 length: 18; D gene: -; J gene: TRBJ2-4; V gene: TRBV11-2; clone size: -; CDR3 DNA: TGTGCCAGCAGCTCGACCGGGACACGACCCCTAGCCAAAAACATTCAGTACTTC; CDR3 protein: CASSSTGTRPLAKNIQYF
CDR3 length: 16; D gene: -; J gene: TRBJ2-5; V gene: TRBV7-2; clone size: -; CDR3 DNA: TGTGCCAGCAGCTTCTACCCTGGGACGGTACAAGAGACCCAGTACTTC; CDR3 protein: CASSFYPGTVQETQYF
CDR3 length: 17; D gene: -; J gene: TRBJ2-1; V gene: TRBV6-1; clone size: few; CDR3 DNA: TGTGCCAGCAGCACCCAGATAGCGGAACCCTCCTACAATGAGCAGTTCTTC; CDR3 protein: CASSTQIAEPSYNEQFF
CDR3 length: 15; D gene: TRBD2; J gene: TRBJ2-3; V gene: TRBV10-3; clone size: few; CDR3 DNA: TGTGCCATCAGTGAGGAGCGGGAGGGCCGGAATACGCAGTATTTT; CDR3 protein: CAISEEREGRNTQYF
CDR3 length: 14; D gene: -; J gene: TRBJ2-7; V gene: TRBV28; clone size: -; CDR3 DNA: TGTGCCAGCAGTTCGACTCAAACAAACGCTCTCGGGGACTTC; CDR3 protein: CASSSTQTNALGDF
CDR3 length: 11; D gene: -; J gene: TRBJ2-3; V gene: TRBV7-2; clone size: many; CDR3 DNA: TGTGCCAGCAGCTTGGCGGGTACGCAGTATTTT; CDR3 protein: CASSLAGTQYF
CDR3 length: 13; D gene: -; J gene: TRBJ1-2; V gene: TRBV7-9; clone size: -; CDR3 DNA: TGTGCCAGCAGCTTAGCGCAGGGGCACGGCTACACCTTC; CDR3 protein: CASSLAQGHGYTF
CDR3 length: 16; D gene: -; J gene: TRBJ2-1; V gene: TRBV25-1; clone size: few; CDR3 DNA: TGTGCCAGCAGTGAGTGGGGACCTGGAAAATACAATGAGCAGTTCTTC; CDR3 protein: CASSEWGPGKYNEQFF
CDR3 length: 15; D gene: -; J gene: TRBJ2-1; V gene: TRBV7-9; clone size: few; CDR3 DNA: TGTGCCAGCAGCTTAGTGGACAGTACCTACAATGAGCAGTTCTTC; CDR3 protein: CASSLVDSTYNEQFF
CDR3 length: 15; D gene: -; J gene: TRBJ1-4; V gene: TRBV7-8; clone size: -; CDR3 DNA: TGTGCCAGCAGCTCCTACAGTAACTTTAATGAAAAACTGTTTTTT; CDR3 protein: CASSSYSNFNEKLFF
CDR3 length: 15; D gene: -; J gene: TRBJ2-5; V gene: TRBV15; clone size: many; CDR3 DNA: TGTGCCACCAGCAGAGAGTCGGCAGGAACAGAGACCCAGTACTTC; CDR3 protein: CATSRESAGTETQYF
CDR3 length: 13; D gene: -; J gene: TRBJ1-2; V gene: TRBV6-1; clone size: once; CDR3 DNA: TGTGCCAGCAGTGGGTATGGGGGCTATGGCTACACCTTC; CDR3 protein: CASSGYGGYGYTF
CDR3 length: 18; D gene: TRBD2; J gene: TRBJ2-1; V gene: TRBV12-3/TRBV12-4; clone size: -; CDR3 DNA: TGTGCCAGCAGTTTAGTGCGACTAGCGGGAGCTGGTTACAATGAGCAGTTCTTC; CDR3 protein: CASSLVRLAGAGYNEQFF
CDR3 length: 15; D gene: -; J gene: TRBJ2-4; V gene: TRBV29-1; clone size: few; CDR3 DNA: TGCAGCGTTGAGGAAAGGCTACTAGCCAAAAACATTCAGTACTTC; CDR3 protein: CSVEERLLAKNIQYF
CDR3 length: 14; D gene: TRBD1; J gene: TRBJ1-6; V gene: TRBV12-3/TRBV12-4; clone size: many; CDR3 DNA: TGTGCCAGCGGACACGACAGGGGTAATTCACCCCTCCACTTT; CDR3 protein: CASGHDRGNSPLHF
CDR3 length: 15; D gene: -; J gene: TRBJ2-6; V gene: TRBV7-2; clone size: -; CDR3 DNA: TGTGCCAGCAGCACAGGGATCTCTGGGGCCAACGTCCTGACTTTC; CDR3 protein: CASSTGISGANVLTF